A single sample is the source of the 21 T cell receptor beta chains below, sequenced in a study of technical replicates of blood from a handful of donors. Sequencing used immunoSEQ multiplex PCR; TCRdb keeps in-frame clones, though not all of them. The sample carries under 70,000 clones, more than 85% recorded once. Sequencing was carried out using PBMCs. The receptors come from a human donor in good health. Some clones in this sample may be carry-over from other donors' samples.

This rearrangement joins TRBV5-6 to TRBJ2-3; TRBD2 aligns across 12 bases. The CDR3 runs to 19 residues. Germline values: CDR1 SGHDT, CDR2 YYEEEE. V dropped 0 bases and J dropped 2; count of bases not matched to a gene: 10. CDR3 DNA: TGTGCCAGCAGCTTGGGGTATCGACTAGCGGGAGACAACACAGATACGCAGTATTTT. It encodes CASSLGYRLAGDNTDTQYF.

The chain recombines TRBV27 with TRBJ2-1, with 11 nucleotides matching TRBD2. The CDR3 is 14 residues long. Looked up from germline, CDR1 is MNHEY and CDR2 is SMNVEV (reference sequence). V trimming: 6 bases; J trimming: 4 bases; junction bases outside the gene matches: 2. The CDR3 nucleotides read TGTGCCAGCAGACTAGCGGGAGAATACAATGAGCAGTTCTTC. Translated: CASRLAGEYNEQFF.

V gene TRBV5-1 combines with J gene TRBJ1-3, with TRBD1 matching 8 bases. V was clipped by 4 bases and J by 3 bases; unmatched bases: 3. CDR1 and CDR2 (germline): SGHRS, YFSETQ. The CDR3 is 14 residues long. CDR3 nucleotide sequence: TGCGCCAGCAGCCCCGGGACAGGTGGAAACACCATATATTTT. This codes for CASSPGTGGNTIYF.

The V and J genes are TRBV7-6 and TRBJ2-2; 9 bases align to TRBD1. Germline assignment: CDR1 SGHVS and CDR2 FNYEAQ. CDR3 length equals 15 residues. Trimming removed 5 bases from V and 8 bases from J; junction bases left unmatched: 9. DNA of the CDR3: TGTGCCAGCAGCCCAGGGGACAGGGCGTCAGGGGAGCTGTTTTTT. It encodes CASSPGDRASGELFF.

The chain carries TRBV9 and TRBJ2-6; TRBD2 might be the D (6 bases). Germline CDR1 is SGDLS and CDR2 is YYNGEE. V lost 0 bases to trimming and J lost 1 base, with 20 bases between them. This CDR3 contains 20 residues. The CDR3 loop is CASSVEPWGGKLSGANVLTF. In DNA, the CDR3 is TGTGCCAGCAGCGTAGAGCCCTGGGGAGGCAAACTGTCTGGGGCCAACGTCCTGACTTTC.

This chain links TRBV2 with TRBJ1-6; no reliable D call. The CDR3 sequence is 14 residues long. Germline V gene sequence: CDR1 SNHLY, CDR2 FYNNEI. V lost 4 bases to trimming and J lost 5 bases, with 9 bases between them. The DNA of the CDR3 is TGTGCCAGCAGTGCCGCACTACATAATTCACCCCTCCACTTT. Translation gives CASSAALHNSPLHF.

The CDR3 loop reads CATSRETAYEQYF. CDR3 nucleotides: TGTGCCACCAGCAGAGAAACAGCCTACGAGCAGTACTTC. The gene calls are TRBV15 and TRBJ2-7; no reliable D call. Germline-derived CDR1 and CDR2 are LNHNV and YYDKDF (reference sequence). The germline V and J ends were trimmed by 0 bases and 2 bases, with 5 bases remaining between them. CDR3 length: 13 residues. Based on the CDR3 plus reference TRBV15 and TRBJ2-7, the full variable domain is DAMVIQNPRYQVTQFGKPVTLSCSQTLNHNVMYWYQQKSSQAPKLLFHYYDKDFNNEADTPDNFQSRRPNTSFCFLDIRSPGLGDTAMYLCATSRETAYEQYFGPGTRLTVT.

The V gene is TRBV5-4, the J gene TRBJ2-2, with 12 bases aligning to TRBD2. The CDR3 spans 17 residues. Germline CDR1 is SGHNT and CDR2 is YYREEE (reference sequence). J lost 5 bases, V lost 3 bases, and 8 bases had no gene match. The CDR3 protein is CASSSLAGGPLTGELFF. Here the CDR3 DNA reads TGTGCCAGCAGCTCCCTAGCGGGAGGGCCCCTAACCGGGGAGCTGTTTTTT.

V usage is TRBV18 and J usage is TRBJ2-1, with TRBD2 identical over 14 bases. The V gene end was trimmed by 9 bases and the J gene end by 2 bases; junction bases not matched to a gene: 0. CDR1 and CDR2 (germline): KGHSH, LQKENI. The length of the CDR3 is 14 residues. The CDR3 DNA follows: TGTGCCAGGACTAGCGGGGGGGCCTACAATGAGCAGTTCTTC. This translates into CARTSGGAYNEQFF.

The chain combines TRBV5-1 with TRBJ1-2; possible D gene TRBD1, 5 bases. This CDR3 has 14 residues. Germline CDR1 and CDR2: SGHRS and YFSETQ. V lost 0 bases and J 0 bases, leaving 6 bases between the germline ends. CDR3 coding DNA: TGCGCCAGCAGCTTGGACAGGCCTAACTATGGCTACACCTTC. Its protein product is CASSLDRPNYGYTF.

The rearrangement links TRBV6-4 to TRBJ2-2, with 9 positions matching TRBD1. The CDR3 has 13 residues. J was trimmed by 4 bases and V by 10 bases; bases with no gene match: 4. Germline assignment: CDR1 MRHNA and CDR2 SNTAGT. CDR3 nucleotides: TGTGCCACCGGACAGGGGCCCACCGGGGAGCTGTTTTTT. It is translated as CATGQGPTGELFF.

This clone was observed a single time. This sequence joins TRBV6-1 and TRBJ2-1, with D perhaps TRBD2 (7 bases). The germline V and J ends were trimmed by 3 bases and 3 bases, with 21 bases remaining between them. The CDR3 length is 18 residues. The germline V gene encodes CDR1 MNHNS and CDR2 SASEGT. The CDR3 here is CASSDEGGGGHGYNEQFF. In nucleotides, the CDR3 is TGTGCCAGCAGTGACGAGGGAGGGGGGGGCCATGGCTACAATGAGCAGTTCTTC.

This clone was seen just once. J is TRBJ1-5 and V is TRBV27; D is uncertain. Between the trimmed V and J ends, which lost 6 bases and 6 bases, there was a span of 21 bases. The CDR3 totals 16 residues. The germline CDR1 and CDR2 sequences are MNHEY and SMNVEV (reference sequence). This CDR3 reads CASSPGLGMSVQPQHF. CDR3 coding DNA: TGTGCCAGCAGCCCCGGACTTGGGATGAGTGTTCAGCCCCAGCATTTT.

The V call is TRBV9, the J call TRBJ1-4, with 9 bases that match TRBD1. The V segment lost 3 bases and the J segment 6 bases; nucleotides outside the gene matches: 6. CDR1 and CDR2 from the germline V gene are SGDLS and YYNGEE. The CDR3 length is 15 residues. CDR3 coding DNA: TGTGCCAGCAGCGCCTCGGGACAGGGCCATGAAAAACTGTTTTTT. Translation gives CASSASGQGHEKLFF.

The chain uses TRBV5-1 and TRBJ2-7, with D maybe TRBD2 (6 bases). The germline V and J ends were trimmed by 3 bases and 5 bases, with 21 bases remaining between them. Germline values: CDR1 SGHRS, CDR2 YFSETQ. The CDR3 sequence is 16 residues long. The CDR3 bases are TGCGCCAGCAGCTACCGTCCCGGGGGAGATTCCCACGAGCAGTACTTC. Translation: CASSYRPGGDSHEQYF. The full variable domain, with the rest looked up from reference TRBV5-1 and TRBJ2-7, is KAGVTQTPRYLIKTRGQQVTLSCSPISGHRSVSWYQQTPGQGLQFLFEYFSETQRNKGNFPGRFSGRQFSNSRSEMNVSTLELGDSALYLCASSYRPGGDSHEQYFGPGTRLTVT.

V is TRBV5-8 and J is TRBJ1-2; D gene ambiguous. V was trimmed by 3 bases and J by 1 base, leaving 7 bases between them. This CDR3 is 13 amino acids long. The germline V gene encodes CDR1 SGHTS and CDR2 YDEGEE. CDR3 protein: CASSWEVNYGYTF. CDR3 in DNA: TGTGCCAGCAGCTGGGAGGTTAACTATGGCTACACCTTC. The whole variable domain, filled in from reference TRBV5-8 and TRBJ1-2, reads EAGVTQSPTHLIKTRGQQATLRCSPISGHTSVYWYQQALGLGLQFLLWYDEGEERNRGNFPPRFSGRQFPNYSSELNVNALELEDSALYLCASSWEVNYGYTFGSGTRLTVV.

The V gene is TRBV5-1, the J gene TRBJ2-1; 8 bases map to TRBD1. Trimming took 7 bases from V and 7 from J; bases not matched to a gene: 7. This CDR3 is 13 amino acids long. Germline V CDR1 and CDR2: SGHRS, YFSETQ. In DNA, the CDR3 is TGCGCCAGCGGACAGGGCATGAGGAATGAGCAGTTCTTC. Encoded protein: CASGQGMRNEQFF. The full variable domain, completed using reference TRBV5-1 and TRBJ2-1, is KAGVTQTPRYLIKTRGQQVTLSCSPISGHRSVSWYQQTPGQGLQFLFEYFSETQRNKGNFPGRFSGRQFSNSRSEMNVSTLELGDSALYLCASGQGMRNEQFFGPGTRLTVL.

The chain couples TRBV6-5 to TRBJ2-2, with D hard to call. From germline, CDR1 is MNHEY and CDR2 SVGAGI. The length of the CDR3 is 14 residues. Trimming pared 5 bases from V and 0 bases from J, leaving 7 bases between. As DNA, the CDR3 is TGTGCCAGCAGTCCCGGTACGAACACCGGGGAGCTGTTTTTT. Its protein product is CASSPGTNTGELFF.

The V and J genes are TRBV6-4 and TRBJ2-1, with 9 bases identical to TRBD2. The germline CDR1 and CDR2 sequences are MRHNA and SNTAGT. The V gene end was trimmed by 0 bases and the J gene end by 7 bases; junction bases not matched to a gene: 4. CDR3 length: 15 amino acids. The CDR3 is CASSDSSSGVNEQFF. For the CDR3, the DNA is TGTGCCAGCAGTGACTCTTCTAGCGGGGTTAATGAGCAGTTCTTC.

The CDR3 sequence: CASSYSFGGDVAFF. For the CDR3, the DNA is TGTGCCAGCAGTTACTCATTCGGCGGCGACGTAGCTTTCTTT. The chain is built from TRBV6-5 and TRBJ1-1, with D hard to call. CDR1 and CDR2 from the germline V gene are MNHEY and SVGAGI. V gave up 0 bases and J gave up 10 bases, with 15 bases separating them. The CDR3 is 14 amino acids.

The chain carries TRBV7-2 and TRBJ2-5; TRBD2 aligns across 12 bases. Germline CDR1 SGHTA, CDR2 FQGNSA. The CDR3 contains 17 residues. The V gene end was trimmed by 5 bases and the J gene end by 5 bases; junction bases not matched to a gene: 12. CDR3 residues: CASSRSASGGARETQYF. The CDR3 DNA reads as TGTGCCAGCAGCCGGTCGGCTAGCGGGGGGGCCCGGGAGACCCAGTACTTC.